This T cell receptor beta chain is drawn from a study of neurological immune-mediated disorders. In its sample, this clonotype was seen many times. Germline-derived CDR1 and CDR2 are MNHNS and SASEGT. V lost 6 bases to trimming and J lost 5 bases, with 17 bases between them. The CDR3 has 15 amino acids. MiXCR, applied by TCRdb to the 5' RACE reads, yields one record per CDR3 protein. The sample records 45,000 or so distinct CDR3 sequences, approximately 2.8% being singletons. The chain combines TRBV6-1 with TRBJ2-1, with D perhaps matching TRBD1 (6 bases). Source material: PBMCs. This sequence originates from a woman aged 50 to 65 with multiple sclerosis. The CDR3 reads CASREPGAEDNEQFF. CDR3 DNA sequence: TGTGCCAGCAGAGAACCAGGGGCGGAGGACAATGAGCAGTTCTTC.